One and the same sample provided the 17 T cell receptor beta chains below, sequenced in a study of post-analysis software for immune sequencing data. Notes on the study in general: When patients were compared with controls, a handful of TRBV segments were more frequent, TRBV5-6, TRBV5-1 and TRBV20-1 among them.

Their recognized antigens are unknown. Unique molecular identifiers were carried by the TCR beta cDNA libraries. TCRdb called the PCR reads again in MiXCR, with one record for every CDR3 protein. Of around 770,000 distinct CDR3 sequences in the sample, about half were seen once. The sequenced material came from blood. These receptors came from a girl aged 10-17 years with multiple sclerosis.

This clonotype was seen a few times. The CDR3 loop reads CASSSSGTGGEKLFF. The CDR3 DNA sequence: TGTGCCAGCAGCTCCTCCGGGACAGGGGGTGAAAAACTGTTTTTT. The chain recombines TRBV7-9 with TRBJ1-4; 11 bases fit TRBD1. This CDR3 has 15 residues. Trimming removed 4 bases from V and 7 bases from J; junction bases left unmatched: 5. Per the germline V gene, CDR1 is SEHNR and CDR2 is FQNEAQ (reference sequence). Supplemented by reference TRBV7-9 and TRBJ1-4, the full variable domain reads DTGVSQNPRHKITKRGQNVTFRCDPISEHNRLYWYRQTLGQGPEFLTYFQNEAQLEKSRLLSDRFSAERPKGSFSTLEIQRTEQGDSAMYLCASSSSGTGGEKLFFGSGTQLSVL.

This rearrangement joins TRBV28 to TRBJ2-4; D could derive from TRBD1 or TRBD2 (5 bases each). The J call may not be correct, given that the DNA end is closer to TRBJ2-7. This CDR3 is 13 amino acids long. Germline assignment: CDR1 MDHEN and CDR2 SYDVKM. CDR3 coding DNA: TGTGCCAGCGGGGGTGCATCCGGATACGAGCAGTACTTC. It is translated as CASGGASGYEQYF.

The gene calls are TRBV29-1 and TRBJ2-5, with 7 bases fitting TRBD1. The CDR3 spans 17 residues. The germline V gene encodes CDR1 SQVTM and CDR2 ANQGSEA. V was clipped by 1 base and J by 11 bases; unmatched bases: 22. This chain's CDR3 is CSVEAPELQGFYNEQYF. As DNA, the CDR3 is TGCAGCGTTGAAGCTCCAGAACTACAGGGGTTCTACAATGAGCAGTACTTC.

This rearrangement joins TRBV7-9 to TRBJ2-3, with TRBD2 identical over 9 bases. The V segment lost 1 base and the J segment 0 bases; nucleotides outside the gene matches: 8. From germline, CDR1 is SEHNR and CDR2 FQNEAQ (reference sequence). The CDR3 totals 18 residues. In DNA form, the CDR3 reads TGTGCCAGCAGCTTAGACCCCTCGAGCGGGAGGAGCACAGATACGCAGTATTTT. Protein product: CASSLDPSSGRSTDTQYF. Variable domain in full (rest from reference TRBV7-9 and TRBJ2-3): DTGVSQNPRHKITKRGQNVTFRCDPISEHNRLYWYRQTLGQGPEFLTYFQNEAQLEKSRLLSDRFSAERPKGSFSTLEIQRTEQGDSAMYLCASSLDPSSGRSTDTQYFGPGTRLTVL.

This clonotype was seen a handful of times. This chain connects TRBV7-2 to TRBJ2-1; 15 positions match TRBD2. This CDR3 region has 13 residues. Germline V gene data show CDR1 as SGHTA and CDR2 as FQGNSA. Trimming at V came to 5 bases and at J to 12 bases, leaving 2 bases not matched to a gene. In DNA form, the CDR3 reads TGTGCCAGCAGCGCGGGACTAGCGGGAGGGCAGTTCTTC. Translation: CASSAGLAGGQFF.

J is TRBJ2-1 and V is TRBV29-1; TRBD1 matches 7 bases. Looked up from germline, CDR1 is SQVTM and CDR2 is ANQGSEA. The CDR3 covers 15 residues. The trim removed 6 bases at V and 2 bases at J, leaving 10 bases unmatched. CDR3 sequence: CSVPRGGAAYNEQFF. CDR3 DNA: TGCAGCGTCCCTCGAGGGGGCGCGGCCTACAATGAGCAGTTCTTC.

The sample holds a few counts of this clonotype. The chain carries TRBV6-1 and TRBJ2-7, with TRBD1 matching over 9 bases. Germline CDR1 is MNHNS and CDR2 is SASEGT. V lost 8 bases and J lost 0; bases outside the gene matches: 8. The CDR3 spans 15 residues. Written as DNA, the CDR3 is TGTGCCAGCCTTCCACCGGGACAGGGCTCCTACGAGCAGTACTTC. This codes for CASLPPGQGSYEQYF.

DNA of the CDR3: TGTGCCAGCAGCCTACCTTGGGGACTAGCGGGAGATATAGATACGCAGTATTTT. Amino acids: CASSLPWGLAGDIDTQYF. The chain has TRBV7-2 and TRBJ2-3, with 14 nucleotides matching TRBD2. CDR1 and CDR2 from the germline V gene are SGHTA and FQGNSA. Trimming took 5 bases from V and 5 from J; bases not matched to a gene: 12. The CDR3 is 18 residues long.

There are a few counts of this clonotype. The chain links TRBV29-1 to TRBJ2-7; D might be TRBD1 (5 bases). Trimming left V 4 bases short and J 3 bases short, with 13 bases between. Per germline, CDR1 SQVTM and CDR2 ANQGSEA. This CDR3 comprises 13 residues. In DNA, the CDR3 is TGCAGCGTTGTGTGGGTGGGGCACTACGAGCAGTACTTC. Protein sequence: CSVVWVGHYEQYF.

J is TRBJ2-1 and V is TRBV29-1; 15 bases are a match to TRBD2. Looked up from germline, CDR1 is SQVTM and CDR2 is ANQGSEA. The CDR3 is made up of 13 amino acids. The junction had 4 bases not matched to a gene; V was cut back by 7 bases and J by 9 bases. The DNA for the CDR3 is TGCAGCGCCCCGGGACTAGCGGGGGGTGAGCAGTTCTTC. It is translated as CSAPGLAGGEQFF.

A few counts support this clonotype. The rearrangement links TRBV11-2 to TRBJ2-3; 8 bases fit TRBD2. V lost 3 bases, J lost 2 bases, and 4 bases stayed unmatched. The CDR3 totals 15 residues. Germline CDR1 and CDR2: SGHAT and FQNNGV. The CDR3 DNA sequence: TGTGCCAGCAGCTTCCTGGGACTAGACACAGATACGCAGTATTTT. As protein: CASSFLGLDTDTQYF.

This clonotype was seen a handful of times. The chain uses TRBV27 and TRBJ2-4; TRBD2 might be the D (5 bases). Germline V lookup: CDR1 MNHEY, CDR2 SMNVEV (reference sequence). V was pared by 5 bases and J by 13 bases, with 18 bases between. CDR3 size: 13 residues. The CDR3 is CASSGPGTWEQYF. As DNA, the CDR3 is TGTGCCAGCAGTGGCCCGGGTACTTGGGAGCAGTACTTC.

The chain links TRBV29-1 to TRBJ2-7; D perhaps matches TRBD2 (5 bases). Germline CDR1 and CDR2: SQVTM and ANQGSEA. This CDR3 has 13 residues. V dropped 4 bases and J dropped 0 bases, with 10 bases sitting between them. The CDR3 DNA sequence: TGCAGCGTTGGGGGAGCAACCTCCTACGAGCAGTACTTC. It yields the protein CSVGGATSYEQYF.

This clonotype was counted once. This could be a read error, since a much larger clone is one nucleotide away. This chain connects TRBV6-2 or TRBV6-3 to TRBJ2-7; either TRBD1 or TRBD2 may fit D (5 bases each). This CDR3 comprises 12 residues. Trimming cost V 1 base and J 4 bases, with 5 bases left between them. CDR1 and CDR2 from the germline V gene are MNHEY and SVGEGT. Here the CDR3 reads CASSYWGYEQYF. As DNA, the CDR3 is TGTGCCAGCAGTTACTGGGGGTACGAGCAGTACTTC.

This clonotype was detected many times. Its ends do not fully match the called genes, so a read error is possible. The rearrangement joins TRBV5-1 to TRBJ2-5; TRBD2 is a possible D gene (5 bases). The CDR3 loop spans 13 amino acids. Germline CDR1 and CDR2: SGHRS and YFSETQ. CDR3 coding DNA: TGTGCCAGCAGCTTGTCCGGAGGAGAGACCCAGTACTTC. Translation gives CASSLSGGETQYF.

The V call is TRBV2, the J call TRBJ2-7; 7 nucleotides align to TRBD1. The V segment lost 8 bases and the J segment 0 bases; nucleotides outside the gene matches: 7. The germline V gene encodes CDR1 SNHLY and CDR2 FYNNEI. The CDR3 has 14 amino acids. The CDR3 is CASGATGVSYEQYF. The CDR3 DNA is TGTGCCAGCGGAGCCACAGGGGTCTCCTACGAGCAGTACTTC.

In this sample, this clonotype turned up a few times. The chain uses TRBV29-1 and TRBJ2-7; the D call may be TRBD1 or TRBD2 (6 bases each). V lost 1 base and J lost 0, with 13 bases in between. Germline V gene lookup returns CDR1 SQVTM and CDR2 ANQGSEA. The CDR3 runs to 15 residues. Written as DNA, the CDR3 is TGCAGCGTTGAAGGTCCCGGGGGCGACTCCTACGAGCAGTACTTC. It codes for CSVEGPGGDSYEQYF.